The source of this T cell receptor (beta chain) is a study of PD-1 blockade in classical Hodgkin lymphoma. Germline V gene data show CDR1 as LGHNA and CDR2 as YNFKEQ. With V trimmed by 0 bases and J by 2 bases, 11 bases remained unmatched. CDR3 size: 19 residues. Exposure to brentuximab vedotin varied, and each patient had relapsed following autologous stem cell transplantation. The repertoire was sequenced with immunoSEQ multiplex PCR; TCRdb's copy has only in-frame clones and lacks some. The sample has nearly 60,000 clones, around 90% seen once. The specimen was peripheral blood mononuclear cells (PBMCs), collected before the second cycle of nivolumab. The chain uses TRBV4-2 and TRBJ2-1; 9 nucleotides match TRBD2. The origin of this receptor is a human donor with classical Hodgkin lymphoma. The CDR3 here is CASSQEVASGVEPYNEQFF. Written as DNA, the CDR3 is TGTGCCAGCAGCCAAGAGGTGGCTAGCGGGGTAGAACCCTACAATGAGCAGTTCTTC.